The next 8 T cell receptor beta chains were all read from a single sample in a study of blood T cell repertoires in COVID-19. The repertoire was sequenced with immunoSEQ multiplex PCR; TCRdb's copy has only in-frame clones and lacks some. The sample comprises about 130,000 clones, about four fifths of which are singletons, and over 7.5% rests with the top ten. The specimen sequenced was peripheral blood. The origin of the receptors is an older woman with active or convalescent COVID-19.

The V and J genes are TRBV24-1 and TRBJ1-2; 9 bases line up with TRBD1. The V gene end was trimmed by 7 bases and the J gene end by 7 bases; junction bases not matched to a gene: 3. The germline CDR1 and CDR2 sequences are KGHDR and SFDVKD. This CDR3 contains 12 residues. CDR3 loop: CATRQGASGYTF. CDR3 sequence (DNA): TGTGCCACCAGACAGGGGGCCTCTGGCTACACCTTC.

V gene TRBV7-9 combines with J gene TRBJ2-5, with a possible D match to TRBD2 (6 bases). There are 15 residues in the CDR3. Germline V gives CDR1 SEHNR, CDR2 FQNEAQ (reference sequence). V lost 1 base to trimming and J lost 1 base, with 10 bases between them. DNA for the CDR3: TGTGCCAGCAGCTTAGGCCTAGCGTTCCAAGAGACCCAGTACTTC. This gives the protein CASSLGLAFQETQYF.

The chain recombines TRBV28 with TRBJ1-2, with D unresolved. CDR3 size: 13 residues. The germline V gene encodes CDR1 MDHEN and CDR2 SYDVKM. Trimming stripped 2 bases from V and 1 base from J, with 5 bases between. CDR3 sequence reads: CASSLTVNYGYTF. The DNA for the CDR3 is TGTGCCAGCAGTTTAACAGTTAACTATGGCTACACCTTC.

The V call is TRBV23-1, the J call TRBJ1-1; perhaps TRBD1 as D (5 bases). TRBV23-1 is given ORF status, its function remaining uncertain. The CDR3 has 13 residues. The V end was cut by 11 bases, the J end by 1 base, with 14 bases between. CDR3 coding DNA: TGCGCCGGGAGGGAGGGGCCGAACACTGAAGCTTTCTTT. Encoded protein: CAGREGPNTEAFF.

This clone was seen a handful of times. J is TRBJ2-7 and V is TRBV5-1, with unresolved D. V was cut by 0 bases and J by 6 bases, with 7 bases left in between. The CDR3 runs to 12 residues. The germline V gene encodes CDR1 SGHRS and CDR2 YFSETQ. CDR3 nucleotides: TGCGCCAGCAGCTTGGATCCTCTCGAGCAGTACGTC. Translated, it gives CASSLDPLEQYV.

This clone was picked up a small number of times. V usage is TRBV11-2 and J usage is TRBJ2-1; D perhaps matches TRBD2 (6 bases). Per germline, CDR1 SGHAT and CDR2 FQNNGV. The CDR3 extends over 15 amino acids. V lost 3 bases, J lost 7 bases, and 16 bases lay in between. The CDR3 is CASSFRGYGTNEQFF. In DNA, the CDR3 is TGTGCCAGCAGCTTCCGGGGGTACGGGACGAATGAGCAGTTCTTC. Filled out from reference TRBV11-2 and TRBJ2-1, the complete variable domain reads EAGVAQSPRYKIIEKRQSVAFWCNPISGHATLYWYQQILGQGPKLLIQFQNNGVVDDSQLPKDRFSAERLKGVDSTLKIQPAKLEDSAVYLCASSFRGYGTNEQFFGPGTRLTVL.

The chain combines TRBV6-5 with TRBJ1-5; TRBD1 is a possible D gene (5 bases). The CDR3 totals 14 residues. The germline gives CDR1 MNHEY, CDR2 SVGAGI. V lost 7 bases, J lost 6 bases, and 16 bases lay in between. For the CDR3, the DNA is TGTGCCAGCAACCTCAACAGGCGGGGTCAGCCCCAGCATTTT. This gives the protein CASNLNRRGQPQHF.

The chain recombines TRBV7-2 with TRBJ2-2; weak D call: TRBD2 (5 bases). V was clipped by 2 bases and J by 3 bases, with 10 bases between them. CDR3 size: 15 residues. Germline assignment: CDR1 SGHTA and CDR2 FQGNSA. In DNA, the CDR3 is TGTGCCAGCAGCTTAAGCGGAGCTTACACCGGGGAGCTGTTTTTT. Translation gives CASSLSGAYTGELFF.